This T cell receptor beta chain came from a study of blood T cell repertoires in COVID-19. The germline gives CDR1 SGHTA, CDR2 FQGNSA. Trimming took 4 bases from V and 10 from J, leaving 24 bases between them. The CDR3 length is 16 residues. Generated by immunoSEQ multiplex PCR, the TCRdb table keeps only in-frame clones and is missing some. In the table there are approximately 250,000 clones, approximately 90% of which are singletons. The chain employs TRBV7-2 and TRBJ2-3, with a possible D match to TRBD1 (5 bases). The clonotype was recovered from a man aged 35 to 55 who had been exposed to COVID-19. Material for sequencing was PBMCs or T cells enriched from blood (not recorded which). The CDR3 DNA reads TGTGCCAGCAGCTCCGCTCCTTCAAACAGGTTGAGGTCGCAGTATTTT. Protein sequence: CASSSAPSNRLRSQYF.